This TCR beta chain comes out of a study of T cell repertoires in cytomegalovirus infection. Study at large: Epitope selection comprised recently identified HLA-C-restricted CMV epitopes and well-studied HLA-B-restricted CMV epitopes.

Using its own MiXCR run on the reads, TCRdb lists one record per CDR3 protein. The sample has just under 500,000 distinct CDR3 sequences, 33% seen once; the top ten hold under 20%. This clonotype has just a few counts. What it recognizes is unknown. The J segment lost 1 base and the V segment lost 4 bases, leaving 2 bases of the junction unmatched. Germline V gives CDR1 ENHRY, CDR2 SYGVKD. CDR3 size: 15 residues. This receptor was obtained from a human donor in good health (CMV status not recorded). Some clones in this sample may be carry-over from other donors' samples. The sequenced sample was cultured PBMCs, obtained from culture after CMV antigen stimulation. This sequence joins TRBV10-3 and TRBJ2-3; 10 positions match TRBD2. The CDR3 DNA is TGTGCCATCAGTGGAGGGACTAGCGGCACAGATACGCAGTATTTT. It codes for CAISGGTSGTDTQYF.